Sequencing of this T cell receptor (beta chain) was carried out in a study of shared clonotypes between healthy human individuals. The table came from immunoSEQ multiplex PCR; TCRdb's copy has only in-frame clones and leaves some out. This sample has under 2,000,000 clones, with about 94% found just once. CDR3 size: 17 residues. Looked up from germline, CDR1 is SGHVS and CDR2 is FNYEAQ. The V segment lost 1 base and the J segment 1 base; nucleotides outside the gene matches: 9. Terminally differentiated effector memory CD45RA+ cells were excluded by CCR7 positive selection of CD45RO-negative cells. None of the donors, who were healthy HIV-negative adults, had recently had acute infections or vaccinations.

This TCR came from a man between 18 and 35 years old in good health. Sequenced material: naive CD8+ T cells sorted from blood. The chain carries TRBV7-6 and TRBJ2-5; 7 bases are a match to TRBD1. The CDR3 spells CASSLEGIGTVQETQYF. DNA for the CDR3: TGTGCCAGCAGCTTAGAGGGGATTGGGACAGTCCAAGAGACCCAGTACTTC. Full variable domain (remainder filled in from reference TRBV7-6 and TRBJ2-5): GAGVSQSPRYKVTKRGQDVALRCDPISGHVSLYWYRQALGQGPEFLTYFNYEAQQDKSGLPNDRFSAERPEGSISTLTIQRTEQRDSAMYRCASSLEGIGTVQETQYFGPGTRLLVL.